Following are 5 T cell receptor beta chains from one sample sequenced in a study of control samples from healthy donors and cancer patients. Using immunoSEQ multiplex PCR, the repertoire was profiled, and TCRdb retains in-frame clones only, with some absent. The sample carries roughly 100,000 clones, 91% recorded once. Sequencing used blood. Receptor source: a woman aged 25 to 39 in good health.

The chain carries TRBV11-2 and TRBJ2-5; D is tentatively TRBD1 or TRBD2 (5 bases each). CDR3 size: 19 residues. Between the trimmed V and J ends, which lost 5 bases and 5 bases, there was a span of 30 bases. Germline CDR1 SGHAT, CDR2 FQNNGV. CDR3 in DNA: TGTGCCAGCAGCCCAGGCTATCGGATAGCGCACTTGGGGGAGGAGACCCAGTACTTC. It specifies CASSPGYRIAHLGEETQYF.

V is TRBV6-5 and J is TRBJ1-4; 9 bases align to TRBD1. With 2 bases clipped from V and 11 bases from J, the junction kept 9 bases outside the gene matches. CDR3 size: 15 residues. Germline V gene lookup returns CDR1 MNHEY and CDR2 SVGAGI. CDR3 loop: CASSYGGTGMGKLFF. The CDR3 region has the DNA TGTGCCAGCAGTTACGGGGGGACAGGGATGGGGAAACTGTTTTTT.

The chain has TRBV5-1 and TRBJ2-3, with D tentatively TRBD1 or TRBD2 (5 bases each). Trimming left V 5 bases short and J 0 bases short, with 10 bases between. The CDR3 totals 14 residues. Germline V gene sequence: CDR1 SGHRS, CDR2 YFSETQ. Here the CDR3 DNA reads TGCGCCAGCAGACCCGGGGCTAGCACAGATACGCAGTATTTT. Its translation: CASRPGASTDTQYF.

In this sample, this clone turned up once. The gene calls are TRBV11-2 and TRBJ2-1; TRBD2 matches 7 bases. Germline V CDR1 and CDR2: SGHAT, FQNNGV. Trimming took 2 bases from V and 11 from J; bases not matched to a gene: 6. CDR3 length: 13 amino acids. Here the CDR3 reads CASSLSSGPQQFF. CDR3 nucleotides: TGTGCCAGCAGCTTATCTAGCGGACCTCAGCAGTTCTTC.

The J gene is TRBJ1-5, the V gene TRBV6-5, with 10 nucleotides matching TRBD1. CDR3 length equals 15 residues. V lost 2 bases, J lost 2 bases, and 0 bases stayed unmatched. Germline CDR1 and CDR2: MNHEY and SVGAGI. DNA for the CDR3: TGTGCCAGCAGTTACGGACAGGGGGGCAATCAGCCCCAGCATTTT. This codes for CASSYGQGGNQPQHF.